The 32 T cell receptor beta chains presented below share a single source sample, sequenced in a study of tumor-infiltrating lymphocytes in primary liver carcinoma. Total RNA amounting to around 540 ng was the source from which TCR beta cDNA was made with a constant-region primer. Three rounds of nested multiplex PCR with slightly modified ARM-PCR produced TCR beta libraries. PCR rounds one and two used TRBV1-TRBV30 forward primers with a C-beta reverse primer for around 10 cycles each. TCRdb itself ran the multiplex PCR reads through MiXCR, one entry per CDR3 protein. The table includes around 330,000 distinct CDR3 sequences, 65% detected once. The researchers obtained blood RNA from unsorted whole blood and also extracted germline DNA. The sequenced sample consisted of peripheral blood. These receptor sequences come from a man aged 35 to 55 with primary liver carcinoma and hepatitis B virus infection.

Comment on this clonotype: A read error is possible here, since a much larger clone lies one base away. The V gene is TRBV29-1, the J gene TRBJ2-7; D may match TRBD1 or TRBD2 (5 bases each). The CDR3 consists of 11 residues. Germline V gives CDR1 SQVTM, CDR2 ANQGSEA. Deletions cut 7 bases from V and 5 bases from J, with 12 bases between. The CDR3 sequence: CSGVEGNEQYF. The CDR3 DNA is TGCAGCGGGGTCGAGGGGAACGAGCAGTACTTC.

This clonotype turned up a few times. The V call is TRBV7-8, the J call TRBJ1-5; D gene unclear. Near its end, the DNA agrees better with TRBJ2-3, so the J call may be wrong. Germline V CDR1 and CDR2: SGHVS, FQNEAQ. The CDR3 has 13 residues. CDR3 nucleotides: TGTGCCAGCAGCTTAGACCGTAATCAGCCCCAGTATTTT. Its protein is CASSLDRNQPQYF.

The genes are TRBV11-3 and TRBJ2-7; 7 nucleotides agree with TRBD1. This CDR3 is 14 amino acids long. Germline CDR1 reads SGHNT; CDR2 reads YENEEA. V was clipped by 4 bases and J by 1 base; unmatched bases: 4. The CDR3 region is CASSSRDSSYEQYF. The CDR3 DNA reads TGTGCCAGCAGCTCTAGGGACAGTTCCTACGAGCAGTACTTC.

This clonotype was seen more than once but under ten times. The chain is built from TRBV6-2 or TRBV6-3 and TRBJ2-7; TRBD1 agrees at 7 bases. From germline, CDR1 is MNHEY and CDR2 SVGEGT. There are 13 residues in the CDR3. With 6 bases clipped from V and 3 bases from J, the junction kept 5 bases outside the gene matches. Written as DNA, the CDR3 is TGTGCCAGCAGAGTGACAGGGTTCTACGAGCAGTACTTC. This sequence encodes CASRVTGFYEQYF.

A few counts support this clonotype. The chain uses TRBV4-3 and TRBJ1-3; D perhaps matches TRBD1 (6 bases). V was clipped by 4 bases and J by 0 bases, with 13 bases between them. Germline CDR1 reads LGHNA; CDR2 reads YSLEER. This CDR3 comprises 16 residues. The CDR3 DNA reads TGCGCCAGCAGCCGCAGACAGGCGGACTCTGGAAACACCATATATTTT. Translating gives CASSRRQADSGNTIYF.

The rearrangement links TRBV28 to TRBJ2-7; D is possibly TRBD1 (7 bases). Germline assignment: CDR1 MDHEN and CDR2 SYDVKM. The CDR3 runs to 14 residues. V gave up 7 bases and J gave up 3 bases, with 16 bases separating them. This CDR3 reads CASTPGGQNYEQYF. For the CDR3, the DNA is TGTGCCAGCACCCCCGGGGGACAGAACTACGAGCAGTACTTC.

This clonotype was recorded a few times. This may be a read error, as it is one base from a much larger clone. The rearrangement uses TRBV6-5 and TRBJ1-4; D uncertain. The CDR3 length is 13 residues. The germline gives CDR1 MNHEY, CDR2 SVGAGI. The CDR3 loop is CATGVGVNGKLFF. CDR3 nucleotides: TGTGCCACCGGTGTCGGTGTAAATGGAAAACTGTTTTTT.

Notes on this clonotype: A much more abundant neighbour one base away suggests this may be a read error. This chain links TRBV6-1 with TRBJ2-3; TRBD2 agrees at 12 bases. The germline V gene encodes CDR1 MNHNS and CDR2 SASEGT. CDR3 size: 15 residues. CDR3: CASIEARLAGALQYF. Written as DNA, the CDR3 is TGTGCCAGCATTGAAGCGCGACTAGCGGGGGCCCTGCAGTATTTT.

As to this clonotype: A clone one base away is much larger, so this may be a read error. The gene calls are TRBV6-6 and TRBJ2-7; 10 bases line up with TRBD2. V lost 10 bases, J lost 8 bases, and 5 bases stayed unmatched. CDR1 and CDR2 from the germline V gene are MNHNY and SVGAGI (reference sequence). CDR3 length: 11 residues. CDR3 nucleotides: TGTGCCACGGGGACTAGCGACAAGCAGTACTTC. This codes for CATGTSDKQYF.

This clonotype was seen many times. The chain combines TRBV5-6 with TRBJ1-1; D not resolved. Trimming removed 4 bases at V and 0 bases at J, with 19 bases between. Germline V gene sequence: CDR1 SGHDT, CDR2 YYEEEE. This CDR3 region has 17 residues. CDR3 protein: CASSLRTAASLNTEAFF. The CDR3 DNA is TGTGCCAGCAGCCTCCGGACCGCCGCGTCCCTGAACACTGAAGCTTTCTTT.

The J gene is TRBJ1-3, the V gene TRBV6-1, with D unresolved. CDR1 and CDR2 from the germline V gene are MNHNS and SASEGT. CDR3 length: 16 residues. Between the trimmed V and J ends, which lost 5 bases and 0 bases, there was a span of 14 bases. The CDR3 DNA reads TGTGCCAGCAGTACTACCGTTAGTTTCTCTGGAAACACCATATATTTT. Translated, it gives CASSTTVSFSGNTIYF.

As for this clonotype: One end of the junction is discordant with germline, which a read error may explain. The rearrangement uses TRBV28 and TRBJ2-5, with 9 nucleotides matching TRBD1. This CDR3 has 15 amino acids. CDR1 is MDHEN and CDR2 is SYDVKM in the germline V gene. CDR3: CASSLSTGGREIQYF. In DNA, the CDR3 is TGTGCCAGCAGTTTAAGCACAGGGGGCAGGGAGATCCAGTACTTC.

The chain joins TRBV11-2 to TRBJ2-5, with 8 bases that match TRBD2. The CDR3 is made up of 15 amino acids. The germline V gene encodes CDR1 SGHAT and CDR2 FQNNGV. V lost 3 bases, J lost 4 bases, and 7 bases stayed unmatched. The CDR3 is CASSFTNGRVETQYF. For the CDR3, the DNA is TGTGCCAGCAGCTTTACTAACGGGAGGGTAGAGACCCAGTACTTC.

In its sample, this clonotype was seen once. This could be a read error, since a much larger clone is one nucleotide away. V gene TRBV7-8 combines with J gene TRBJ2-1, with a tentative D call TRBD2 (7 bases). Germline V gives CDR1 SGHVS, CDR2 FQNEAQ. The CDR3 runs to 15 residues. CDR3 residues: CASSLGRGAGNERFF. CDR3 DNA: TGTGCCAGCAGCTTAGGACGGGGGGCGGGGAATGAGCGGTTCTTC.

This clonotype showed up many times. The CDR3 is CASSQRIAGGPREQYF. In DNA form, the CDR3 reads TGTGCCAGCAGCCAAAGGATAGCGGGAGGGCCGAGGGAGCAGTACTTC. This sequence joins TRBV14 and TRBJ2-7, with 11 bases aligning to TRBD2. CDR3 length equals 16 residues. CDR1 is SGHDN and CDR2 is FVKESK in the germline V gene. V gave up 2 bases and J gave up 7 bases; unmatched junction bases: 10.

The CDR3 loop is CASSMADSTDTQYF. The CDR3 nucleotides read TGTGCCAGCAGCATGGCGGACAGCACAGATACGCAGTATTTT. This chain uses TRBV11-1 with TRBJ2-3; unclear D gene. The V gene lost 5 bases and the J gene lost 0 bases, with 9 bases spanning the gap. This CDR3 contains 14 residues. Germline V gene lookup returns CDR1 SGHAT and CDR2 FQDESV (reference sequence).

The chain has TRBV20-1 and TRBJ2-3, with 7 positions matching TRBD2. The ends lost 5 bases at V and 2 bases at J; junction bases unmatched: 7. Germline CDR1 DFQATT, CDR2 SNEGSKA (reference sequence). The CDR3 loop spans 14 amino acids. The CDR3 DNA follows: TGCAGTGCTCTTTCAGCGGGGTCCACAGATACGCAGTATTTT. This translates into CSALSAGSTDTQYF.

On this clonotype itself: A much larger clone sits a single nucleotide away, making a read error possible. The chain joins TRBV4-3 to TRBJ2-1; D perhaps matches TRBD2 (5 bases). V gave up 4 bases and J gave up 8 bases, with 21 bases separating them. In germline, CDR1 is LGHNA, CDR2 YSLEER. The CDR3 runs to 16 residues. The DNA of the CDR3 is TGCGCCAGCAGCCCTCACCTGGGGAAGGAGGATTATGAGCAGTTCTTC. This translates into CASSPHLGKEDYEQFF.

Concerning this clonotype itself: The junction does not match germline at one end; this may be a read error. This rearrangement joins TRBV5-6 to TRBJ2-5; D may be TRBD2 (5 bases). CDR1 and CDR2 from the germline V gene are SGHDT and YYEEEE. The CDR3 spans 14 residues. CDR3 DNA sequence: TGTACCAGCAGCTTGGAGGCTAGTCAAGAGATCCAGTACTTC. Its translation: CTSSLEASQEIQYF.

This clonotype was recorded many times. V gene TRBV11-2 combines with J gene TRBJ2-1; 9 bases fit TRBD2. Germline V gene data show CDR1 as SGHAT and CDR2 as FQNNGV. Trimming at V came to 2 bases and at J to 7 bases, leaving 9 bases not matched to a gene. CDR3 length equals 16 residues. The CDR3 loop is CASSLIGTSKFNEQFF. The CDR3, as DNA: TGTGCCAGCAGCTTAATCGGGACTAGCAAATTTAATGAGCAGTTCTTC. The full variable domain, in which reference TRBV11-2 and TRBJ2-1 provide the parts outside the CDR3, is EAGVAQSPRYKIIEKRQSVAFWCNPISGHATLYWYQQILGQGPKLLIQFQNNGVVDDSQLPKDRFSAERLKGVDSTLKIQPAKLEDSAVYLCASSLIGTSKFNEQFFGPGTRLTVL.

DNA of the CDR3: TGTGCCAGCAGAACTAGCGGGAGGAGGGACGAGCAGTACTTC. This codes for CASRTSGRRDEQYF. The V gene is TRBV6-1, the J gene TRBJ2-7; TRBD2 matches at 12 bases. The V and J ends lost 6 bases and 5 bases, in that order; junction bases with no gene match: 5. The length of the CDR3 is 14 residues. In germline, CDR1 is MNHNS, CDR2 SASEGT.

As regards this clonotype: A much bigger clone sits one base away, suggesting this may be a read error. The J gene is TRBJ1-1, the V gene TRBV4-2, with 8 bases fitting TRBD1. CDR3 length equals 15 residues. The V gene end was trimmed by 4 bases and the J gene end by 10 bases; junction bases not matched to a gene: 14. CDR1 is LGHNA and CDR2 is YNFKEQ in the germline V gene. The CDR3 loop reads CASSPSRTGRPGAFF. The DNA of the CDR3 is TGTGCCAGCAGCCCCTCGAGGACAGGGAGGCCTGGAGCTTTCTTT.

About this clonotype itself: Its ends do not fully match the called genes, so a read error is possible. V gene TRBV14 combines with J gene TRBJ2-5; TRBD2 aligns across 7 bases. CDR1 SGHDN and CDR2 FVKESK come from the germline V gene. This CDR3 comprises 14 residues. CDR3 amino acids: CASSQGEGLETQHF. The CDR3 DNA is TGTGCCAGCAGCCAAGGGGAGGGGTTGGAGACCCAGCATTTC.

About this clonotype: One end of the junction is discordant with germline, which a read error may explain. The J gene is TRBJ2-1, the V gene TRBV7-9, with 7 bases lining up with TRBD2. CDR3 size: 15 residues. Germline loops: CDR1 SEHNR, CDR2 FQNEAQ (reference sequence). The CDR3 is CVSSFTGGSRNEQFF. CDR3 coding DNA: TGTGTCAGCAGCTTTACCGGCGGGAGTCGTAACGAGCAGTTCTTC.

This clonotype was detected many times. V is TRBV6-1 and J is TRBJ1-1; 10 bases match TRBD1. The CDR3 is 13 amino acids. Germline trimming cut 6 bases from V and 11 bases from J; bases unmatched to any gene: 9. The V gene's germline CDR1 is MNHNS and CDR2 SASEGT. CDR3 bases: TGTGCCAGCAGCGATAGGACAGGGGGAGCGGCTTTCTTT. It yields the protein CASSDRTGGAAFF.

This clonotype was seen a few times. This sequence joins TRBV6-6 and TRBJ2-2; D is perhaps TRBD2 (6 bases). CDR3 length equals 16 residues. The ends were cut back, 5 bases at V and 3 bases at J, with 16 bases in the middle. The germline gives CDR1 MNHNY, CDR2 SVGAGI (reference sequence). The CDR3 protein is CASSRLASAHTGELFF. The CDR3 DNA follows: TGTGCCAGCAGTCGCCTGGCTAGCGCCCACACCGGGGAGCTGTTTTTT.

As for this clonotype: This could be a read error, since a much larger clone is one nucleotide away. This chain uses TRBV6-2 or TRBV6-3 with TRBJ2-7; TRBD2 aligns across 8 bases. Looked up from germline, CDR1 is MNHEY and CDR2 is SVGEGT. With V trimmed by 7 bases and J by 0 bases, 14 bases remained unmatched. The CDR3 contains 17 residues. The CDR3 nucleotides are TGTGCCAGCACCCAACCCCGGAGTAGCGGGGACTCCTACGAGCAGTACTTC. Translation: CASTQPRSSGDSYEQYF.

With regard to this clonotype: One junction end disagrees with the germline gene, perhaps due to a read error. The V and J genes are TRBV30 and TRBJ1-2, with D possibly TRBD1 on 6 matching bases. The CDR3 extends over 12 amino acids. From germline, CDR1 is GTSNPN and CDR2 SVGIG (reference sequence). The CDR3, as DNA: TGTGCCTCGAGTAGGGGGATTGAGGGCTACACCTTC. Translated: CASSRGIEGYTF.

This clonotype was detected many times. The rearrangement uses TRBV4-1 and TRBJ2-5; D might be TRBD2 (6 bases). V was trimmed by 4 bases and J by 5 bases, leaving 11 bases between them. This CDR3 is built from 13 residues. Germline values: CDR1 MGHRA, CDR2 YSYEKL. CDR3 nucleotide sequence: TGCGCCAGCAGCCGTGGGGGGTGGGAGACCCAGTACTTC. Translated: CASSRGGWETQYF.

The genes are TRBV5-1 and TRBJ1-2; TRBD1 matches 8 bases. Germline CDR1 is SGHRS and CDR2 is YFSETQ. The V gene end was trimmed by 6 bases and the J gene end by 3 bases; junction bases not matched to a gene: 10. This CDR3 contains 15 residues. The CDR3 loop reads CASKPNAQGDYGYTF. The CDR3 DNA follows: TGCGCCAGCAAACCTAATGCACAGGGGGACTATGGCTACACCTTC.

This clonotype showed up just a few times. One junction end does not reproduce the germline sequence, and a read error may be involved. The rearrangement uses TRBV7-9 and TRBJ1-1, with 7 bases identical to TRBD1. The length of the CDR3 is 15 residues. Germline V gene sequence: CDR1 SEHNR, CDR2 FQNEAQ (reference sequence). The CDR3 nucleotides read TGTGCCAGCAGCCGAGGAGGGGGCATGAACACTGAAGTTTTCTTT. Amino acids: CASSRGGGMNTEVFF.

For this clonotype: This may be a read error, as it is one base from a much larger clone. V is TRBV29-1 and J is TRBJ2-7; the match to TRBD1 covers 7 bases. V gave up 7 bases and J gave up 4 bases; unmatched junction bases: 13. The CDR3 loop spans 14 amino acids. Germline CDR1 and CDR2: SQVTM and ANQGSEA. The CDR3: CSALGTVTRYEQYF. CDR3 nucleotide sequence: TGCAGCGCCCTGGGGACAGTTACAAGGTACGAGCAGTACTTC.